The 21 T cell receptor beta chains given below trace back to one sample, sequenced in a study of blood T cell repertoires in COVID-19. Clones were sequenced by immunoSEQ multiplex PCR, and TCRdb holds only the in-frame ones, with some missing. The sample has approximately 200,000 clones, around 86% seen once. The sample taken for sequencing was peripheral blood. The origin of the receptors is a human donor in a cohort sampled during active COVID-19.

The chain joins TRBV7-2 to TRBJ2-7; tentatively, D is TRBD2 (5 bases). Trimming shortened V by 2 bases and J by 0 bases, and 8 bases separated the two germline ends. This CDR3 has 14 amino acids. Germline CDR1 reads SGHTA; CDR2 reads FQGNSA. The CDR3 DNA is TGTGCCAGCAGCTTACGGACTCCCTCCTACGAGCAGTACTTC. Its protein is CASSLRTPSYEQYF. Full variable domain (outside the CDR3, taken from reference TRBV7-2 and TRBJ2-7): GAGVSQSPSNKVTEKGKDVELRCDPISGHTALYWYRQSLGQGLEFLIYFQGNSAPDKSGLPSDRFSAERTGGSVSTLTIQRTQQEDSAVYLCASSLRTPSYEQYFGPGTRLTVT.

The CDR3 nucleotides read TGTGCCAGCAGTGCTGGGACAACCTACACTGAAGCTTTCTTT. Translated: CASSAGTTYTEAFF. The J gene is TRBJ1-1, the V gene TRBV28, with a weak D call TRBD1 (6 bases). V was pared by 5 bases and J by 3 bases, with 13 bases between. From germline, CDR1 is MDHEN and CDR2 SYDVKM. The CDR3 has 14 residues. The full variable domain, completed using reference TRBV28 and TRBJ1-1, is DVKVTQSSRYLVKRTGEKVFLECVQDMDHENMFWYRQDPGLGLRLIYFSYDVKMKEKGDIPEGYSVSREKKERFSLILESASTNQTSMYLCASSAGTTYTEAFFGQGTRLTVV.

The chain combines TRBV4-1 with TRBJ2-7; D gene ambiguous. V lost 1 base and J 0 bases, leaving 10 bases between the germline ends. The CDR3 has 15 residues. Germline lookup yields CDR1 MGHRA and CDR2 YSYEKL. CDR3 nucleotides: TGCGCCAGCAGCCAAGGCGCGGCGGACTCCTACGAGCAGTACTTC. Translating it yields CASSQGAADSYEQYF.

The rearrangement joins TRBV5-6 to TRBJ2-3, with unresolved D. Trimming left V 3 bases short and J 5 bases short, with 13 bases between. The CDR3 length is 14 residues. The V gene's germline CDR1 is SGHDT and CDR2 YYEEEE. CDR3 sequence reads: CASSSAGSRDTQYF. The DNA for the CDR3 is TGTGCCAGCAGCTCCGCAGGAAGCCGAGATACGCAGTATTTT.

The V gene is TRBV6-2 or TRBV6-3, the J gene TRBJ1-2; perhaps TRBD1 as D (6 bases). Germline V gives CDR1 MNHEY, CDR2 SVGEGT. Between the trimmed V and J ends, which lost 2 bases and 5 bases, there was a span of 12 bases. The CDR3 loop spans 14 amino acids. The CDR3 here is CASSYRQAGYGYTF. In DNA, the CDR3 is TGTGCCAGCAGTTACAGACAGGCTGGGTATGGCTACACCTTC.

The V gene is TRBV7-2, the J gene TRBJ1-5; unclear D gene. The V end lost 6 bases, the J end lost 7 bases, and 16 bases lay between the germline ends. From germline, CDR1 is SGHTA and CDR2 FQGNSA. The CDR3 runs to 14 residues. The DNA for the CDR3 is TGTGCCAGCAGGGGAGGTATGGCGGGGCAGCCCCAGCATTTT. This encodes CASRGGMAGQPQHF.

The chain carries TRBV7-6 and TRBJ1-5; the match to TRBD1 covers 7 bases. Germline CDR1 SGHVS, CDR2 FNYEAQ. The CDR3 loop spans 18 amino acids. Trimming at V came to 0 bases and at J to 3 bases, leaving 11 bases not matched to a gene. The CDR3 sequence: CASSLAEGQAPLNQPQHF. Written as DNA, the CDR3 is TGTGCCAGCAGCTTAGCGGAAGGACAGGCGCCGCTCAATCAGCCCCAGCATTTT. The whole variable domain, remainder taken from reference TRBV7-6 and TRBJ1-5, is GAGVSQSPRYKVTKRGQDVALRCDPISGHVSLYWYRQALGQGPEFLTYFNYEAQQDKSGLPNDRFSAERPEGSISTLTIQRTEQRDSAMYRCASSLAEGQAPLNQPQHFGDGTRLSIL.

The CDR3: CASSKRLAGGDTQYF. CDR3 in DNA: TGTGCCAGCAGCAAGAGACTAGCGGGAGGAGATACGCAGTATTTT. V is TRBV3-1 (or the pseudogene TRBV3-2) and J is TRBJ2-3; 13 bases are shared with TRBD2. V lost 5 bases and J lost 5; bases outside the gene matches: 4. CDR3 length equals 15 residues. Germline V gene lookup returns CDR1 LGHDT and CDR2 YNNKEL (reference sequence).

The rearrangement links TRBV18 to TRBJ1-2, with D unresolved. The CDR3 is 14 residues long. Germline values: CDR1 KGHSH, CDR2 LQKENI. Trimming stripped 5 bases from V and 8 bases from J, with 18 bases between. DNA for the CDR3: TGTGCCAGCTCAGACACAGCCGATCGATGGGGCTACACCTTC. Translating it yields CASSDTADRWGYTF.

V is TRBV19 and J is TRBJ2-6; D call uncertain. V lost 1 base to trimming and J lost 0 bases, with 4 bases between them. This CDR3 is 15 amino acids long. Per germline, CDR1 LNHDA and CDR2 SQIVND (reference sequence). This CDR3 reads CASSIAGSGANVLTF. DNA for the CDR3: TGTGCCAGTAGTATAGCCGGCTCTGGGGCCAACGTCCTGACTTTC.

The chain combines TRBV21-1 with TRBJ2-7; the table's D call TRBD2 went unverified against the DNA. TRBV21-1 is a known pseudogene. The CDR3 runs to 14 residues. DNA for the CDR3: TGTGCCAGCAGCAGAGGAACGGGTACCTACGAGCAGTACTTC. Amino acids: CASSRGTGTYEQYF.

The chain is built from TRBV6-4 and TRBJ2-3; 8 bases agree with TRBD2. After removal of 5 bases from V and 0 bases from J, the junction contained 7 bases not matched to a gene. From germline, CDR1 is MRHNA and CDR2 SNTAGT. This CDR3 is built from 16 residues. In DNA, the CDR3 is TGTGCCAGCAGTATCTATAGCGGGGAGAGCACAGATACGCAGTATTTT. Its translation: CASSIYSGESTDTQYF.

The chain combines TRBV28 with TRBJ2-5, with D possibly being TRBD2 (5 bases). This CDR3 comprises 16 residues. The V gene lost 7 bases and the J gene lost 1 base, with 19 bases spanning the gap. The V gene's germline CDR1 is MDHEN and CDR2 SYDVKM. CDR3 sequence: CASNLGPGLGQETQYF. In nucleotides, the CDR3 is TGTGCCAGCAACTTAGGGCCGGGATTGGGCCAAGAGACCCAGTACTTC.

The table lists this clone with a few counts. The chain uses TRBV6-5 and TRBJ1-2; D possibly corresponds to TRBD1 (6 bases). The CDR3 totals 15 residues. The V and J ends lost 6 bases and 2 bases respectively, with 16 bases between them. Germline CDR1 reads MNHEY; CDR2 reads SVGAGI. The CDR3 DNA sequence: TGTGCCAGCAGAAATATACAGGGCATCAACTATGGCTACACCTTC. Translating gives CASRNIQGINYGYTF.

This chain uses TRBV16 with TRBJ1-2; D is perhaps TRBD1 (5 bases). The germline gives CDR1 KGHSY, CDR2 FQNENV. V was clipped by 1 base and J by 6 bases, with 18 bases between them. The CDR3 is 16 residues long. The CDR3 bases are TGTGCCAGCAGCCAATATAGCCCCACAGGAAGGGATGGCTACACCTTC. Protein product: CASSQYSPTGRDGYTF.

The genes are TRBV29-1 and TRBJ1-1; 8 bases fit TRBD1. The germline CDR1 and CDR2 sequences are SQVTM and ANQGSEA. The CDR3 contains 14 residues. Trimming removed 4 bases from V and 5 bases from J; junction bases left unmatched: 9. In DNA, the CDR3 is TGCAGCGTTGGACCGCAGGGGGCTCGGACTGAAGCTTTCTTT. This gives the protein CSVGPQGARTEAFF.

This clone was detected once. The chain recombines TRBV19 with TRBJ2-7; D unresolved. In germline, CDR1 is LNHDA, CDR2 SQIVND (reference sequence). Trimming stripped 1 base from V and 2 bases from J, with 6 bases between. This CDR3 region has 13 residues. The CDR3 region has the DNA TGTGCCAGTAGTATAGTAAGCCCCTACGAGCAGTACTTC. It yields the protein CASSIVSPYEQYF.

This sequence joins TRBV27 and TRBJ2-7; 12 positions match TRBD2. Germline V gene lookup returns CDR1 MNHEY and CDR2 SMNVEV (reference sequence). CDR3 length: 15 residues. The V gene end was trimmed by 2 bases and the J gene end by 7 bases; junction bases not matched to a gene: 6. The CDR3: CASSLQLAGGYEQYF. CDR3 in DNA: TGTGCCAGCAGTTTACAACTAGCGGGAGGATATGAGCAGTACTTC.

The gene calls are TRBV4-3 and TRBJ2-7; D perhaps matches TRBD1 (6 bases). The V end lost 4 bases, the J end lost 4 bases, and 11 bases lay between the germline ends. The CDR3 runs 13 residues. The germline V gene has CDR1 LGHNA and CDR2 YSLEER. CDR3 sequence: CASSLHGQYEQYF. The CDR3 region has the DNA TGCGCCAGCAGCCTCCACGGACAGTACGAGCAGTACTTC.

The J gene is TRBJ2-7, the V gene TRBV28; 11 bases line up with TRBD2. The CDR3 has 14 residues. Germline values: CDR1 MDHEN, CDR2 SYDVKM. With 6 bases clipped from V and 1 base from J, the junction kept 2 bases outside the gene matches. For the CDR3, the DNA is TGTGCCAGCAGACGACTAGCGGGGTCCTACGAGCAGTACTTC. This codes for CASRRLAGSYEQYF.

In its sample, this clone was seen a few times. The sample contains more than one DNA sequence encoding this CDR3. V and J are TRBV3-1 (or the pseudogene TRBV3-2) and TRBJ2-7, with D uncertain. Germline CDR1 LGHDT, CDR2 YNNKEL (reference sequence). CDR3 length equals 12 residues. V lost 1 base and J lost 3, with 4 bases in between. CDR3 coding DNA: TGTGCCAGCAGCCAAGTGCGCTACGAGCAGTACTTC. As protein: CASSQVRYEQYF.